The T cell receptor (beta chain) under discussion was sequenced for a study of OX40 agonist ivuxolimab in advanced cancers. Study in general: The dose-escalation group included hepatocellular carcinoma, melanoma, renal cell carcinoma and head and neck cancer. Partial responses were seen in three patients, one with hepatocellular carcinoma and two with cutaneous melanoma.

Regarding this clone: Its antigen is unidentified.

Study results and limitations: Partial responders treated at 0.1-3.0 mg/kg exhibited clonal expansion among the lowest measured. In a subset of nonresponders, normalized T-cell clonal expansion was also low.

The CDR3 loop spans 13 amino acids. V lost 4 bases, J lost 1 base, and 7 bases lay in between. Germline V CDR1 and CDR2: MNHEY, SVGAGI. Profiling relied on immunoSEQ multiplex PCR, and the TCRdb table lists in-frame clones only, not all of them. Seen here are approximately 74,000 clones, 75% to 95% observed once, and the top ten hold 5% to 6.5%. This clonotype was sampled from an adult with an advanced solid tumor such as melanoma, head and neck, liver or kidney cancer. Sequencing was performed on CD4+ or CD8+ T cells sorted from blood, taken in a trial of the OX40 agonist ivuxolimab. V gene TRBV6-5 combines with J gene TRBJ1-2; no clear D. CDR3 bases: TGTGCCAGCAGTTTCACCCGTAACTATGGCTACACCTTC. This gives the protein CASSFTRNYGYTF.